These 16 T cell receptor beta chains came from one sample sequenced in a study of neurological immune-mediated disorders. TCRdb re-analysed the 5' RACE reads in MiXCR, keeping a single row per CDR3 protein. The repertoire holds around 46,000 distinct CDR3 sequences, less than 5% seen once, with approximately 5.3% in the top ten. Sequenced sample: PBMCs. The receptor source for this set is an older woman with multiple sclerosis.

This sequence joins TRBV4-1 and TRBJ1-2; 8 bases are shared with TRBD1. The CDR3 loop spans 18 amino acids. V dropped 2 bases and J dropped 3; count of bases not matched to a gene: 14. Germline V gene data show CDR1 as MGHRA and CDR2 as YSYEKL. The CDR3 DNA follows: TGCGCCAGCAGCCAAAATTCCAAAGGTACGGACAGGGACTATGGCTACACCTTC. It is translated as CASSQNSKGTDRDYGYTF.

This clonotype was detected ten times or more. This rearrangement joins TRBV6-1 to TRBJ2-3; possibly TRBD2 for D (5 bases). Trimming cost V 4 bases and J 0 bases, with 11 bases left between them. Germline loops: CDR1 MNHNS, CDR2 SASEGT. There are 15 residues in the CDR3. The CDR3 bases are TGTGCCAGCAGTGTAGTAAGCGGTAGCACAGATACGCAGTATTTT. Protein sequence: CASSVVSGSTDTQYF.

This clonotype has a count of ten or more. The chain employs TRBV10-3 and TRBJ2-2; no clear D gene. Germline V gene sequence: CDR1 ENHRY, CDR2 SYGVKD. This CDR3 is built from 13 residues. V lost 8 bases to trimming and J lost 5 bases, with 12 bases between them. This CDR3 is CAIGAYKTGELFF. CDR3 DNA sequence: TGTGCCATCGGAGCGTATAAAACCGGGGAGCTGTTTTTT.

This clonotype has at least ten counts. The V gene is TRBV20-1, the J gene TRBJ2-2; 10 nucleotides agree with TRBD2. V lost 4 bases, J lost 0 bases, and 2 bases stayed unmatched. In germline, CDR1 is DFQATT, CDR2 SNEGSKA (reference sequence). CDR3 length equals 15 residues. The CDR3 protein is CSAKGLAANTGELFF. CDR3 DNA sequence: TGCAGTGCTAAAGGACTAGCGGCGAACACCGGGGAGCTGTTTTTT.

At least ten counts were recorded for this clonotype. The chain links TRBV12-3 or TRBV12-4 to TRBJ2-2; TRBD2 matches 8 bases. This CDR3 is 16 amino acids long. Trimming cost V 3 bases and J 5 bases; bases outside gene matches: 8. The CDR3 DNA sequence: TGTGCCAGCAGTTTCCGGGGGGGGCCAGAGACCGGGGAGCTGTTTTTT. Translated: CASSFRGGPETGELFF.

The table lists this clonotype with many counts. This chain uses TRBV5-8 with TRBJ1-1; D is undetermined. Germline-derived CDR1 and CDR2 are SGHTS and YDEGEE. The ends were cut back, 4 bases at V and 4 bases at J, with 11 bases in the middle. The CDR3 runs to 13 residues. DNA of the CDR3: TGTGCCAGCAGCCTATATTGGGGCACTGAAGCTTTCTTT. Translation: CASSLYWGTEAFF.

The chain is built from TRBV7-2 and TRBJ1-3, with a tentative D call TRBD1 (5 bases). Trimming cost V 6 bases and J 2 bases, with 11 bases left between them. This CDR3 contains 14 residues. Germline CDR1 is SGHTA and CDR2 is FQGNSA. CDR3 in DNA: TGTGCCAGCAGTCCCGGGACGGCTGGAAACACCATATATTTT. Translating it yields CASSPGTAGNTIYF.

This clonotype was recorded at least ten times. This chain joins TRBV4-1 and TRBJ2-1, with TRBD2 matching 9 bases. The CDR3 runs 15 residues. V shed 4 bases and J 8 bases; nucleotides not matched to a gene: 9. CDR1 and CDR2 (germline): MGHRA, YSYEKL. CDR3 sequence: CASSPQGLAGDEQFF. The CDR3 DNA follows: TGCGCCAGCAGCCCTCAGGGGTTAGCGGGAGATGAGCAGTTCTTC.

The sample holds a few counts of this clonotype. The chain recombines TRBV12-3 or TRBV12-4 with TRBJ1-1; 8 bases are shared with TRBD1. The length of the CDR3 is 13 residues. Trimming at V came to 6 bases and at J to 8 bases, leaving 8 bases not matched to a gene. The CDR3 coding sequence is TGTGCCAGCAGCCTTGGACGACAGGGGGAAGCTTTCTTT. This translates into CASSLGRQGEAFF.

In its sample, this clonotype was seen many times. This chain joins TRBV12-3 or TRBV12-4 and TRBJ1-4; the D gene is possibly TRBD1 (6 bases). The CDR3 covers 14 residues. Trimming stripped 6 bases from V and 7 bases from J, with 15 bases between. CDR3 amino acids: CASSLNRVVEKLFF. The CDR3 region has the DNA TGTGCCAGCAGCCTCAACAGGGTGGTTGAAAAACTGTTTTTT.

At least ten counts were recorded for this clonotype. The chain couples TRBV7-9 to TRBJ1-2; 8 positions match TRBD1. Trimming took 6 bases from V and 2 from J; bases not matched to a gene: 5. The length of the CDR3 is 14 residues. Germline V CDR1 and CDR2: SEHNR, FQNEAQ (reference sequence). The CDR3 DNA is TGTGCCAGCAGGCGCGGGACAGGCAACTATGGCTACACCTTC. Encoded protein: CASRRGTGNYGYTF.

This clonotype was counted between two and nine times. The CDR3 does not close with the conserved phenylalanine or tryptophan, likely indicating a read error. The chain combines TRBV20-1 with TRBJ2-3, with 9 bases identical to TRBD2. The CDR3 contains 17 residues. The trim removed 2 bases at V and 2 bases at J, leaving 11 bases unmatched. Per the germline V gene, CDR1 is DFQATT and CDR2 is SNEGSKA (reference sequence). The CDR3: CSARSAGGTLPTDTQYI. CDR3 coding DNA: TGCAGTGCTAGATCGGCGGGGGGGACTCTTCCCACAGATACGCAGTATATT.

In its sample, this clonotype was seen many times. The V call is TRBV4-3, the J call TRBJ1-5; D is undetermined. Trimming left V 3 bases short and J 7 bases short, with 10 bases between. CDR3 length: 13 residues. CDR1 and CDR2 from the germline V gene are LGHNA and YSLEER. CDR3 coding DNA: TGCGCCAGCAGCCAGGCAGTAGCCCAGCCCCAGCATTTT. Translated, it gives CASSQAVAQPQHF.

The chain joins TRBV4-3 to TRBJ2-3; TRBD2 matches 10 bases. With V trimmed by 3 bases and J by 3 bases, 15 bases remained unmatched. This CDR3 region has 19 residues. CDR1 and CDR2 (germline): LGHNA, YSLEER. CDR3 amino acids: CASSQASRSLAGATDTQYF. The CDR3 DNA reads as TGCGCCAGCAGCCAGGCCTCTCGCTCTCTAGCGGGAGCTACAGATACGCAGTATTTT.

The chain combines TRBV10-3 with TRBJ2-6, with D possibly TRBD2 on 5 matching bases. The CDR3 consists of 14 residues. V shed 6 bases and J shed 1 base, with 7 bases lying between them. CDR1 ENHRY and CDR2 SYGVKD come from the germline V gene. The CDR3 DNA reads TGTGCCATCAGGGGAGATTCTGGGGCCAACGTCCTGACTTTC. It yields the protein CAIRGDSGANVLTF.

Ten or more counts support this clonotype. The rearrangement joins TRBV20-1 to TRBJ2-7; 10 nucleotides align to TRBD2. This CDR3 region has 14 residues. The ends lost 6 bases at V and 4 bases at J; junction bases unmatched: 9. CDR1 and CDR2 (germline): DFQATT, SNEGSKA (reference sequence). The DNA of the CDR3 is TGCAGTGCCAATCCCGGGACTAGCGCTTACGAGCAGTACGTC. Translating gives CSANPGTSAYEQYV.